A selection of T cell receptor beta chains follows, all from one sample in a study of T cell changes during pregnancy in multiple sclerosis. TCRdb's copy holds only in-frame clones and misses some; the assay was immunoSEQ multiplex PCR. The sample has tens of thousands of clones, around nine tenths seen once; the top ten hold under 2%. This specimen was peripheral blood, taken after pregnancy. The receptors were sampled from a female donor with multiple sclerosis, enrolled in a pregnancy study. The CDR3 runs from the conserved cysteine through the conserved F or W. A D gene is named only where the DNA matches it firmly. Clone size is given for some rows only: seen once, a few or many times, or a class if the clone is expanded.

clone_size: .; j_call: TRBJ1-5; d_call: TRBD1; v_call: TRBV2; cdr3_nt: TGTGCCAGCAGCCCTCAGGGGGCCGCGGGCAATCAGCCCCAGCATTTT; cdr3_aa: CASSPQGAAGNQPQHF
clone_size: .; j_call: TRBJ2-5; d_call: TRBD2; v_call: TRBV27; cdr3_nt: TGTGCCAGCTCCCCTAATCACGGGAGGGAGACCCAGTACTTC; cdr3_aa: CASSPNHGRETQYF
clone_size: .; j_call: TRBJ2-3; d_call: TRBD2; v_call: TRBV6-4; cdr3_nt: TGTGCCAGCTCGACTAGCGGGGAGACAGATACGCAGTATTTT; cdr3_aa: CASSTSGETDTQYF
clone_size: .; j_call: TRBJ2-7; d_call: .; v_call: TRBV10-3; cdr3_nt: TGTGCCACCACTACGGGGTCTACGGGAGAGCAGTACTTC; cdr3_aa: CATTTGSTGEQYF
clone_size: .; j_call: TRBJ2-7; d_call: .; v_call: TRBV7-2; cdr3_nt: TGTGCCAGCAGCTTAAGTACAGGGTTGGGAAGTCACGAGCAGTACTTC; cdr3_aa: CASSLSTGLGSHEQYF
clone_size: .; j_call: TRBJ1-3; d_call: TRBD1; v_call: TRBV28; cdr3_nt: TGTGCCAGCAGTTTTCCTGGTGTAGGAGGGGGCGAAGACACCATATATTTT; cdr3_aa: CASSFPGVGGGEDTIYF
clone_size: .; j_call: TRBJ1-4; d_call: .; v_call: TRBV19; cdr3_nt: TGTGCCAGTAGTATACCCAGGGCTATTGCAACTAATGAAAAACTGTTTTTT; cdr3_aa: CASSIPRAIATNEKLFF
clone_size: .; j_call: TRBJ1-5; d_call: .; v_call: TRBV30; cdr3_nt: TGTGCCTGGAGTTCGGGAATCCGGGATACGCAGCATTTT; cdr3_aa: CAWSSGIRDTQHF
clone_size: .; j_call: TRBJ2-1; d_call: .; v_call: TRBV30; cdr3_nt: TGTGCCTGGAGTCGACAGGTCGATGAGCAGTTCTTC; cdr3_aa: CAWSRQVDEQFF
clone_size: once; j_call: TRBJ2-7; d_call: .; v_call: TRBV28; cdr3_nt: TGTGCCAGCAGTACGGGACTTTCTTACGAGCAGTACTTC; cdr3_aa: CASSTGLSYEQYF
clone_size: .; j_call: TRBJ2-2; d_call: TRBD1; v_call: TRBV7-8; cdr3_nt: TGTGCCAGCAGCTTAAGATTACGGACAGGCCCAAAGAGAGGGGAGCTGTTTTTT; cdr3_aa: CASSLRLRTGPKRGELFF
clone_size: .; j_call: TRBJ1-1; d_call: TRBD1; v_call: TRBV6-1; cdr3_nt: TGTGCCAGCAGGGTAGACAGGGAGGTTGGCACTGAAGCTTTCTTT; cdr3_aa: CASRVDREVGTEAFF
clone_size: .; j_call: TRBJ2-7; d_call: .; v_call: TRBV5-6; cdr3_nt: TGTGCCAGCAGCCCTAGTCCTTTTAAGGTAGACGAGCAGTACTTC; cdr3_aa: CASSPSPFKVDEQYF
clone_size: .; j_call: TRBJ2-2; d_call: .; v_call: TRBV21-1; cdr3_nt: TGTGCCAGCAGTAAGAACACCGGGGAGCTGTTTTTT; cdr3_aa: CASSKNTGELFF
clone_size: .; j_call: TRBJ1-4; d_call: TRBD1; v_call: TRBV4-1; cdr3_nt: TGCGCCAGCAGCCAAGCATCGGACAGGGGAAATGAAAAACTGTTTTTT; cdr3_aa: CASSQASDRGNEKLFF
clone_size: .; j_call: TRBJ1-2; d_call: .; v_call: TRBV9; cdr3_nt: TGTGCCAGCAGCCCCGACAGGAACTATGGCTACACCTTC; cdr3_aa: CASSPDRNYGYTF
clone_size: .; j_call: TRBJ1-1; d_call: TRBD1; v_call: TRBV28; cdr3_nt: TGTGCCAGCAGCTCCGGACAGGCCTGGAACACTGAAGCTTTCTTT; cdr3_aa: CASSSGQAWNTEAFF
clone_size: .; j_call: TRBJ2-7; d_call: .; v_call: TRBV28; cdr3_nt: TGTGCCAGCAGTTCCGGCGGGGTAGACTACGAGCAGTACTTC; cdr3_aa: CASSSGGVDYEQYF